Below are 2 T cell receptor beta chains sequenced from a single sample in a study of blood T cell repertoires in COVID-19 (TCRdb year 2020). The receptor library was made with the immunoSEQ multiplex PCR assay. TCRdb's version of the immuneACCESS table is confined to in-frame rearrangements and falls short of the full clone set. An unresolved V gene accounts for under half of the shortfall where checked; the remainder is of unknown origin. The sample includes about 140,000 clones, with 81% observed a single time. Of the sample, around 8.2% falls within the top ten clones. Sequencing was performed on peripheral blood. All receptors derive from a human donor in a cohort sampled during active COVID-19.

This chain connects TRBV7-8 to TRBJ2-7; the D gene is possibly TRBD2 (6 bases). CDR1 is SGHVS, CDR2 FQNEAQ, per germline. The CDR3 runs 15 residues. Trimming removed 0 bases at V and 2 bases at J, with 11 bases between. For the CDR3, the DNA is TGTGCCAGCAGCTTAGCTTTGGGGACTGCCTACGAGCAGTACTTC. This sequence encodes CASSLALGTAYEQYF.

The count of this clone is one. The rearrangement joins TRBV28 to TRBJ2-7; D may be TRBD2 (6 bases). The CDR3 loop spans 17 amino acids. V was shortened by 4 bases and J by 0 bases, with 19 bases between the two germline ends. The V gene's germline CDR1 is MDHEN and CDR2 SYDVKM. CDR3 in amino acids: CASSSEGPAGTSYEQYF. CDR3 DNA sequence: TGTGCCAGCAGTTCCGAGGGACCGGCGGGGACCTCCTACGAGCAGTACTTC.